This T cell receptor beta chain appears in the sequencing data of a study of blood T cell repertoires in COVID-19. Deletions cut 2 bases from V and 4 bases from J, with 9 bases between. The V gene's germline CDR1 is SGDLS and CDR2 YYNGEE. The CDR3 sequence is 13 residues long. Sequencing used immunoSEQ multiplex PCR; TCRdb keeps in-frame clones, though not all of them. Among about 110,000 clones, 85% were seen once, and the ten largest hold around 13%. The sequence derives from a human donor in a cohort sampled during active COVID-19. V and J are TRBV9 and TRBJ1-1; D uncertain. The material sequenced was peripheral blood. CDR3 sequence reads: CASSVREGTEAFF. In DNA, the CDR3 is TGTGCCAGCAGCGTGAGGGAGGGCACTGAAGCTTTCTTT.